This T cell receptor beta chain originates from a study of shared clonotypes between healthy human individuals. Study background: Donor ages ranged 18 to 49 years: a couple of women, a few men. There were three CD4 naive, three CD4 memory, two CD8 naive and one CD8 memory plates per donor.

On sorted subsets, replicate PCRs used about 200 ng DNA, or some 28,000 T cell genomes. Sequenced by immunoSEQ multiplex PCR; TCRdb stores in-frame clones only, minus some. The sample lists around 1,900,000 clones, over 85% occurring once. Cells designated naive CD8 were CD45RO-negative and were positively selected for CCR7, with terminally differentiated effector memory CD45RA+ cells excluded. Germline-derived CDR1 and CDR2 are SGHAT and FQDESV (reference sequence). V lost 5 bases and J lost 5; bases outside the gene matches: 9. The CDR3 runs 16 residues. Sequenced material: naive CD8+ T cells from PBMCs. The chain combines TRBV11-1 with TRBJ2-7, with 13 positions matching TRBD2. This clonotype was sampled from a man between 18 and 35 years old in good health. Some clones in this sample may be carry-over from other donors' samples. The CDR3 region is CASSRKGTSGIHEQYF. In DNA form, the CDR3 reads TGTGCCAGCAGCAGAAAGGGGACTAGCGGGATCCACGAGCAGTACTTC.